The source of this T cell receptor beta chain is a study of beta chain features in type 1 diabetes. The CDR3 loop spans 14 amino acids. Germline V gene lookup returns CDR1 MNHEY and CDR2 SMNVEV (reference sequence). Trimming left V 6 bases short and J 3 bases short, with 15 bases between. This clone was counted between two and nine times. What it binds is not known. Expressed TCRB transcripts were sequenced after all isolated RNA was converted to cDNA. This table comes from immunoSEQ multiplex PCR, and its TCRdb copy is limited to in-frame clones, with some not included. The profile shows more than 250,000 clones, 15% of them singletons. Findings and caveats of the study: TCRB CDR3 length was moderately but significantly reduced in all four CD4+ subsets of Type 1 diabetes patients.

The V gene is TRBV27, the J gene TRBJ2-7; the D gene is possibly TRBD2 (6 bases). The TCR originated in a man between 18 and 35 years old with type 1 diabetes. The sequenced sample was naive CD4+ T cells from blood. This CDR3 reads CASSFRLGLYEQYF. The CDR3 nucleotides are TGTGCCAGCAGCTTTAGACTAGGACTCTACGAGCAGTACTTC.